This T cell receptor beta chain was captured in a study of cytomegalovirus exposure and HLA in healthy donors. V was trimmed by 4 bases and J by 4 bases, leaving 11 bases between them. The germline gives CDR1 SGHRS, CDR2 YFSETQ. This CDR3 region has 13 residues. PCR employed 60 Vbeta and 13 Jbeta primers. Using immunoSEQ multiplex PCR, the repertoire was profiled, and TCRdb retains in-frame clones only, with some absent. The table records roughly 130,000 clones, about 66% of them present only once. The rearrangement uses TRBV5-1 and TRBJ2-5; D is possibly TRBD2 (6 bases). This TCR derives from a man aged 30-40 years in good health and CMV-seropositive. The sequenced material came from PBMCs. The CDR3 reads CASSPYGGETQYF. In DNA, the CDR3 is TGCGCCAGCAGCCCCTACGGGGGAGAGACCCAGTACTTC.